The clone carrying this T cell receptor beta chain was counted at least ten times. This entry belongs to a study of human T cells and chemical hapten exposure. Time point reported: patch test 1, 2 weeks after DPC sensitization. Described treatment: therapeutic diphenylcyclopropenone sensitization with weekly scalp DPC. From the RACE reads, TCRdb called clonotypes with MiXCR, one entry per CDR3 protein. This table holds around 100,000 distinct CDR3 sequences, approximately 11% found once. The TCR originated in a woman between 40 and 50 years old with alopecia areata. Some clones in this sample may be carry-over from other donors' samples. The sample in question was whole blood, obtained in connection with sensitization to the hapten diphenylcyclopropenone (DPC).

CDR3 DNA: TGCATCACAGCGGGAGAGGGTCGCGAGCAGTACTTC. Translated: CITAGEGREQYF. The chain combines TRBV20-1 with TRBJ2-7; 8 bases are a match to TRBD2. The CDR3 covers 12 residues. From germline, CDR1 is DFQATT and CDR2 SNEGSKA (reference sequence).